One and the same sample provided the 32 T cell receptor beta chains below, sequenced in a study of T-cell memory formation after mild COVID-19. TCRdb fed the 5' RACE reads into MiXCR, producing one record per CDR3 protein. This sample has roughly 580,000 distinct CDR3 sequences; roughly 17% occur once, and the top ten carry more than 10%. Material for sequencing was PBMCs or a T cell subset sorted from them (not recorded which). The receptor source for this set is an adult woman who had mild COVID-19 (a few samples of this study predate the infection). Cell type and time point are not known.

This chain links TRBV19 with TRBJ2-1; 7 bases line up with TRBD2. This CDR3 contains 13 residues. Losses at the gene ends were 11 bases for V and 1 base for J; bases not matched to a gene: 5. Germline assignment: CDR1 LNHDA and CDR2 SQIVND (reference sequence). This CDR3 is CASWGGSYNEQFF. In DNA form, the CDR3 reads TGTGCCTCGTGGGGGGGATCCTACAATGAGCAGTTCTTC.

This clonotype was found many times. This chain links TRBV5-1 with TRBJ2-3, with 12 nucleotides matching TRBD2. Germline values: CDR1 SGHRS, CDR2 YFSETQ. With V trimmed by 3 bases and J by 0 bases, 5 bases remained unmatched. The CDR3 extends over 17 amino acids. CDR3 nucleotides: TGCGCCAGCAGCTCTGGGACTAGCGGGCCTAGCACAGATACGCAGTATTTT. Translated: CASSSGTSGPSTDTQYF.

This chain uses TRBV12-3 or TRBV12-4 with TRBJ1-5, with 8 bases fitting TRBD1. V was clipped by 6 bases and J by 5 bases; unmatched bases: 9. The length of the CDR3 is 15 residues. The CDR3 region has the DNA TGTGCCAGCAGCCAATCCGGGACAGGATATCAGCCCCAGCATTTT. Translated, it gives CASSQSGTGYQPQHF.

This clonotype occurred a few times. The rearrangement uses TRBV4-3 and TRBJ2-3; a weak D match, TRBD2 (5 bases). This CDR3 spans 14 amino acids. The ends were cut back, 0 bases at V and 4 bases at J, with 8 bases in the middle. The V gene's germline CDR1 is LGHNA and CDR2 YSLEER. The CDR3 loop is CASSQDSSSDTQYF. In DNA form, the CDR3 reads TGCGCCAGCAGCCAAGATTCTAGCTCAGATACGCAGTATTTT.

The gene calls are TRBV10-3 and TRBJ2-7; D is unclear. This CDR3 comprises 14 residues. V lost 3 bases and J 1 base, leaving 10 bases between the germline ends. Germline V gives CDR1 ENHRY, CDR2 SYGVKD. The CDR3 nucleotides are TGTGCCATCAGTGAAGGCAGGCTATCCTACGAGCAGTACTTC. Protein: CAISEGRLSYEQYF.

The V gene is TRBV28, the J gene TRBJ2-3, with TRBD1 matching 9 bases. Germline CDR1 reads MDHEN; CDR2 reads SYDVKM. With 4 bases clipped from V and 7 bases from J, the junction kept 9 bases outside the gene matches. The CDR3 covers 15 residues. The CDR3 DNA sequence: TGTGCCAGCAGTTCAGCGGGACAGGGATTGAATACGCAGTATTTT. As protein: CASSSAGQGLNTQYF. Full variable domain (remainder filled in from reference TRBV28 and TRBJ2-3): DVKVTQSSRYLVKRTGEKVFLECVQDMDHENMFWYRQDPGLGLRLIYFSYDVKMKEKGDIPEGYSVSREKKERFSLILESASTNQTSMYLCASSSAGQGLNTQYFGPGTRLTVL.

In this sample, this clonotype turned up a few times. The chain is built from TRBV2 and TRBJ1-1; no definite D call. Trimming removed 5 bases from V and 5 bases from J, with 12 bases in between. The CDR3 runs 13 residues. CDR1 SNHLY and CDR2 FYNNEI come from the germline V gene. The CDR3 DNA is TGTGCCAGCAGTCTTAACCGAGGAACTGAAGCTTTCTTT. Residues: CASSLNRGTEAFF.

The chain uses TRBV6-6 and TRBJ2-7, with 10 bases aligning to TRBD2. Trimming took 2 bases from V and 9 from J; bases not matched to a gene: 4. Per the germline V gene, CDR1 is MNHNY and CDR2 is SVGAGI (reference sequence). The CDR3 consists of 13 residues. The CDR3 region has the DNA TGTGCCAGCAGTTACGGGACTAGCGAAAGGCAGTACTTC. The encoded protein is CASSYGTSERQYF.

This clonotype was recorded a few times. The chain couples TRBV9 to TRBJ2-3, with D uncertain. The CDR3 extends over 15 amino acids. The germline V gene encodes CDR1 SGDLS and CDR2 YYNGEE. The ends were cut back, 0 bases at V and 6 bases at J, with 14 bases in the middle. Here the CDR3 reads CASSVGNTKADTQYF. In nucleotides, the CDR3 is TGTGCCAGCAGCGTAGGCAACACCAAGGCGGATACGCAGTATTTT.

This chain connects TRBV14 to TRBJ2-5; 11 bases fit TRBD2. The V gene's germline CDR1 is SGHDN and CDR2 FVKESK. CDR3 length: 17 amino acids. V lost 1 base, J lost 5 bases, and 9 bases stayed unmatched. CDR3 in DNA: TGTGCCAGCAGCCAAGCCGTAACGTGGACTAGCGGGGAGACCCAGTACTTC. As protein: CASSQAVTWTSGETQYF.

The CDR3 sequence: CASSVQRLAEIYNEQFF. Written as DNA, the CDR3 is TGTGCCAGCAGCGTCCAGCGACTAGCGGAGATCTACAATGAGCAGTTCTTC. This chain joins TRBV7-2 and TRBJ2-1, with 9 bases identical to TRBD2. With V trimmed by 5 bases and J by 3 bases, 11 bases remained unmatched. This CDR3 comprises 17 residues. Germline loops: CDR1 SGHTA, CDR2 FQGNSA.

This clonotype appeared a few times. The chain links TRBV7-8 to TRBJ2-7; 8 bases match TRBD2. Germline V gene sequence: CDR1 SGHVS, CDR2 FQNEAQ. The CDR3 runs 14 residues. The ends lost 2 bases at V and 6 bases at J; junction bases unmatched: 6. Here the CDR3 reads CASSLPRAGGEQYF. CDR3 sequence (DNA): TGTGCCAGCAGCTTACCAAGGGCGGGAGGCGAGCAGTACTTC.

The rearrangement uses TRBV23-1 and TRBJ2-4; D is uncertain. TRBV23-1 is sorted into the ORF group, with uncertain function. The CDR3 has 17 residues. V lost 4 bases, J lost 1 base, and 17 bases lay in between. As DNA, the CDR3 is TGCGCCAGCAGTCTTAGGAGACCCTTGTTGGCCAAAAACATTCAGTACTTC. This gives the protein CASSLRRPLLAKNIQYF.

In its sample, this clonotype was seen a few times. This chain connects TRBV4-2 to TRBJ2-7; 8 bases align to TRBD2. This CDR3 spans 15 amino acids. Looked up from germline, CDR1 is LGHNA and CDR2 is YNFKEQ. With 1 base clipped from V and 2 bases from J, the junction kept 4 bases outside the gene matches. Here the CDR3 reads CASSQGSGLAYEQYF. CDR3 bases: TGTGCCAGCAGCCAAGGGTCGGGACTAGCCTACGAGCAGTACTTC.

The chain is built from TRBV4-2 and TRBJ2-4, with D perhaps assigned TRBD1 or TRBD2 (7 bases each). The CDR3 loop spans 16 amino acids. The V gene lost 1 base and the J gene lost 5 bases, with 15 bases spanning the gap. CDR1 and CDR2 (germline): LGHNA, YNFKEQ. The CDR3 protein is CASSQALRGGQNIQYF. The CDR3, as DNA: TGTGCCAGCAGCCAAGCCCTCAGGGGGGGGCAAAACATTCAGTACTTC.

The V gene is TRBV12-3 or TRBV12-4, the J gene TRBJ2-5, with 16 bases matching TRBD2. This CDR3 comprises 16 residues. V gave up 6 bases and J gave up 0 bases; unmatched junction bases: 1. Here the CDR3 DNA reads TGTGCCAGCAGGGGACTAGCGGGGGGGTACCAAGAGACCCAGTACTTC. It translates to CASRGLAGGYQETQYF.

This clonotype was observed a handful of times. The chain recombines TRBV9 with TRBJ2-7; 14 nucleotides match TRBD2. The germline gives CDR1 SGDLS, CDR2 YYNGEE. The CDR3 is 15 amino acids. The V and J ends lost 0 bases and 7 bases, in that order; junction bases with no gene match: 3. The CDR3 nucleotides read TGTGCCAGCAGCGTAGAGGGACTAGCGGGAGAGGAGCAGTACTTC. Amino acids: CASSVEGLAGEEQYF.

This clonotype was counted between two and nine times. The chain combines TRBV10-3 with TRBJ2-5; 9 bases align to TRBD2. The junction had 12 bases not matched to a gene; V was cut back by 10 bases and J by 3 bases. Germline V gene lookup returns CDR1 ENHRY and CDR2 SYGVKD. The CDR3 has 15 amino acids. CDR3: CATPGSGGHEETQYF. The CDR3 nucleotides read TGTGCCACCCCGGGGAGCGGGGGGCATGAAGAGACCCAGTACTTC.

A few counts support this clonotype. This chain links TRBV7-2 with TRBJ2-3, with 14 nucleotides matching TRBD2. V dropped 1 base and J dropped 6; count of bases not matched to a gene: 3. Looked up from germline, CDR1 is SGHTA and CDR2 is FQGNSA. The CDR3 has 16 residues. CDR3 coding DNA: TGTGCCAGCAGCTTAGTCGGGACTAGCGGGAGTGATACGCAGTATTTT. This translates into CASSLVGTSGSDTQYF.

This sequence joins TRBV7-2 and TRBJ2-5; D ambiguous. CDR1 is SGHTA and CDR2 is FQGNSA in the germline V gene. The CDR3 loop spans 14 amino acids. The V and J ends lost 1 base and 2 bases respectively, with 8 bases between them. CDR3 nucleotides: TGTGCCAGCAGCTTAGGGCCACGTCAAGAGACCCAGTACTTC. Amino acids: CASSLGPRQETQYF.

This clonotype was picked up a small number of times. In DNA form, the CDR3 reads TGTGCCAGCAGTTACCTCGGGACTAGGGGGGATGAGCAGTTCTTC. Translated: CASSYLGTRGDEQFF. The chain links TRBV6-2 or TRBV6-3 to TRBJ2-1, with 8 nucleotides matching TRBD2. Germline loops: CDR1 MNHEY, CDR2 SVGEGT. J gave up 8 bases and V 2 bases, and 8 bases lay outside the gene matches. The CDR3 runs to 15 residues.

This clonotype was observed a handful of times. The gene calls are TRBV12-3 or TRBV12-4 and TRBJ2-3; 11 bases match TRBD2. CDR3 length equals 17 residues. J gave up 0 bases and V 4 bases, and 6 bases lay outside the gene matches. The CDR3 region is CASSSHSGGDSTDTQYF. The CDR3 nucleotides read TGTGCCAGCAGTTCCCATAGCGGGGGGGATAGCACAGATACGCAGTATTTT.

This clonotype was seen repeatedly, ten times or more. CDR3 sequence reads: CASSQSDGGELFF. Here the CDR3 DNA reads TGTGCCAGCAGCCAGTCAGACGGCGGGGAGCTGTTTTTT. V and J are TRBV4-2 and TRBJ2-2; D unclear. V lost 3 bases, J lost 7 bases, and 9 bases lay in between. Germline V CDR1 and CDR2: LGHNA, YNFKEQ. This CDR3 comprises 13 residues.

This clonotype has ten or more counts. V is TRBV7-9 and J is TRBJ2-7; the match to TRBD1 covers 8 bases. V lost 5 bases, J lost 2 bases, and 2 bases stayed unmatched. CDR1 and CDR2 from the germline V gene are SEHNR and FQNEAQ (reference sequence). This CDR3 contains 13 residues. CDR3 coding DNA: TGTGCCAGCAGCCCACAGGGGGCCTACGAGCAGTACTTC. Protein: CASSPQGAYEQYF.

There are many counts of this clonotype. V usage is TRBV29-1 and J usage is TRBJ2-3; 7 bases align to TRBD1. The germline V gene encodes CDR1 SQVTM and CDR2 ANQGSEA. The CDR3 totals 16 residues. V lost 1 base and J lost 1; bases outside the gene matches: 8. For the CDR3, the DNA is TGCAGCGTTGAAGGACAGGGTTTGTTAGGCACAGATACGCAGTATTTT. This translates into CSVEGQGLLGTDTQYF.

This clonotype was picked up many times. V is TRBV4-1 and J is TRBJ1-1, with D possibly TRBD1 on 5 matching bases. V lost 0 bases and J lost 5, with 7 bases in between. The CDR3 is made up of 13 amino acids. Per the germline V gene, CDR1 is MGHRA and CDR2 is YSYEKL. The chain's CDR3 is CASSQDRDTEAFF. The CDR3 bases are TGCGCCAGCAGCCAAGACAGGGATACTGAAGCTTTCTTT.

This clonotype was observed a handful of times. The chain combines TRBV6-5 with TRBJ2-6, with a possible D match to TRBD2 (5 bases). CDR1 and CDR2 from the germline V gene are MNHEY and SVGAGI. V lost 9 bases and J 6 bases, leaving 15 bases between the germline ends. CDR3 length equals 14 residues. This chain's CDR3 is CASRRGLLANVLTF. DNA for the CDR3: TGTGCCAGTCGTCGGGGTTTGCTGGCCAACGTCCTGACTTTC.

The rearrangement uses TRBV18 and TRBJ1-2; D is unclear. The CDR3 length is 16 residues. V dropped 3 bases and J dropped 2 bases, with 16 bases sitting between them. Per germline, CDR1 KGHSH and CDR2 LQKENI. The CDR3 DNA sequence: TGTGCCAGCTCACCGGGAGTCGGCAGCCTAAACTATGGCTACACCTTC. Its translation: CASSPGVGSLNYGYTF.

The chain links TRBV6-5 to TRBJ1-2, with 8 bases fitting TRBD1. Germline V lookup: CDR1 MNHEY, CDR2 SVGAGI. Trimming took 7 bases from V and 8 from J; bases not matched to a gene: 9. This CDR3 has 13 residues. CDR3 bases: TGTGCCAGCACCCGGCAGGGGGCGAGGGGCTACACCTTC. The encoded protein is CASTRQGARGYTF.

Only a few counts were recorded for this clonotype. The chain joins TRBV2 to TRBJ2-3, with 8 bases that match TRBD2. The CDR3 has 18 residues. Germline V CDR1 and CDR2: SNHLY, FYNNEI. The V segment lost 5 bases and the J segment 4 bases; nucleotides outside the gene matches: 17. This CDR3 is CASSNGLAVSLDADTQYF. CDR3 sequence (DNA): TGTGCCAGCAGTAATGGACTAGCCGTGAGCCTAGACGCAGATACGCAGTATTTT.

CDR3 protein: CSVPVGAAPYNEQFF. As DNA, the CDR3 is TGCAGCGTTCCCGTAGGGGCAGCCCCCTACAATGAGCAGTTCTTC. The chain uses TRBV29-1 and TRBJ2-1; weak D call: TRBD1 (5 bases). Trimming shortened V by 5 bases and J by 2 bases, and 16 bases separated the two germline ends. Germline values: CDR1 SQVTM, CDR2 ANQGSEA. This CDR3 has 15 residues.

The chain recombines TRBV30 with TRBJ1-2; unclear D gene. Trimming shortened V by 2 bases and J by 8 bases, and 12 bases separated the two germline ends. The CDR3 is 12 residues long. Germline CDR1 reads GTSNPN; CDR2 reads SVGIG (reference sequence). This chain's CDR3 is CAWSTWSGGYTF. CDR3 DNA: TGTGCCTGGAGTACTTGGTCGGGGGGCTACACCTTC.